What follows is one T cell receptor beta chain and its context. Its antigen remains unidentified. This table comes from immunoSEQ multiplex PCR, and its TCRdb copy is limited to in-frame clones, with some not included. This table holds around 2,000,000 clones, just under 95% found once. CD45RO-negative cells were positively selected for CCR7, leaving out terminally differentiated effector memory CD45RA+ cells. Each of the donors was a healthy adult who was HIV-negative and had not had a recent acute infection or vaccination. These data are taken from a study of shared clonotypes between healthy human individuals. Findings of the study overall: Richness estimates generally favored naive over memory subsets.

This CDR3 contains 17 residues. Germline assignment: CDR1 SNHLY and CDR2 FYNNEI. The V gene lost 5 bases and the J gene lost 4 bases, with 21 bases spanning the gap. The J gene is TRBJ2-1, the V gene TRBV2; TRBD2 might be the D (6 bases). The sequenced sample was naive CD8+ T cells sorted from blood. The TCR sequence derives from a man between 18 and 35 years old in good health. In DNA, the CDR3 is TGTGCCAGCAGTATTCGGGACTCTTCCTTAGATTACAATGAGCAGTTCTTC. This encodes CASSIRDSSLDYNEQFF.